This T cell receptor beta chain emerged from a study of cytomegalovirus exposure and HLA in healthy donors. Data came from immunoSEQ multiplex PCR; TCRdb stores just in-frame clones and leaves some out. This sample has approximately 160,000 clones, with about 90% found just once. Specimen: PBMCs. The receptor comes from a woman aged 18 to 35 in good health and CMV-seropositive.

CDR3 DNA: TGTGCCAGCAGTTTAGGTTACGTAGCGAACACCGGGGAGCTGTTTTTT. It translates to CASSLGYVANTGELFF. V and J are TRBV27 and TRBJ2-2, with D hard to call. The CDR3 is made up of 16 amino acids. Looked up from germline, CDR1 is MNHEY and CDR2 is SMNVEV (reference sequence). V was shortened by 2 bases and J by 0 bases, with 10 bases between the two germline ends.